Listed here are 30 T cell receptor beta chains from one sample, sequenced in a study of T cell clones after liver transplantation. Method: immunoSEQ multiplex PCR; TCRdb's copy keeps in-frame clones and lacks some. The data hold some 9,000 clones, with about 79% observed a single time. The specimen comprised CD8+ T cells from blood, sampled before liver transplant. The receptors come from a human donor who received a liver transplant.

The J gene is TRBJ1-5, the V gene TRBV6-5; D is unresolved. CDR1 and CDR2 (germline): MNHEY, SVGAGI. This CDR3 has 11 amino acids. The V gene lost 5 bases and the J gene lost 3 bases, with 2 bases spanning the gap. This CDR3 is CASSDNQPQHF. CDR3 bases: TGTGCCAGCAGTGACAATCAGCCCCAGCATTTT.

This clone is a singleton in its sample. V gene TRBV9 combines with J gene TRBJ2-7, with TRBD1 matching over 7 bases. The CDR3 is 13 residues long. Trimming removed 6 bases from V and 4 bases from J; junction bases left unmatched: 7. Germline lookup yields CDR1 SGDLS and CDR2 YYNGEE. CDR3 DNA: TGTGCCAGCACCCGAGGGGGCGGTTACGAGCAGTACTTC. Its translation is CASTRGGGYEQYF.

The V call is TRBV5-6, the J call TRBJ2-3; TRBD2 is a possible D gene (5 bases). CDR1 is SGHDT and CDR2 is YYEEEE in the germline V gene. V was cut by 0 bases and J by 0 bases, with 8 bases left in between. The CDR3 has 15 amino acids. The CDR3 sequence is CASSLERGSTDTQYF. CDR3 DNA sequence: TGTGCCAGCAGCTTGGAACGGGGTAGCACAGATACGCAGTATTTT.

The count of this clone is one. The V call is TRBV25-1, the J call TRBJ1-1; no reliable D call. This CDR3 has 16 residues. Trimming cost V 0 bases and J 0 bases, with 11 bases left between them. Looked up from germline, CDR1 is MGHDK and CDR2 is SYGVNS. The CDR3 here is CASSEYPQSMNTEAFF. The CDR3, as DNA: TGTGCCAGCAGTGAATACCCACAGAGCATGAACACTGAAGCTTTCTTT.

The chain is built from TRBV27 and TRBJ2-7; D possibly corresponds to TRBD1 (6 bases). The ends were cut back, 5 bases at V and 2 bases at J, with 13 bases in the middle. CDR3 length: 14 amino acids. Germline V gives CDR1 MNHEY, CDR2 SMNVEV (reference sequence). The CDR3, as DNA: TGTGCCAGCAGTCGGCCAGGACAGACCTACGAGCAGTACTTC. It codes for CASSRPGQTYEQYF.

V and J are TRBV15 and TRBJ1-2, with D tentatively TRBD1 (5 bases). The CDR3 loop spans 12 amino acids. Germline CDR1 LNHNV, CDR2 YYDKDF (reference sequence). V lost 0 bases and J 10 bases, leaving 9 bases between the germline ends. Here the CDR3 DNA reads TGTGCCACCAGCAGAGATGGAGGGGCCTACACCTTC. Amino acid sequence: CATSRDGGAYTF.

The chain couples TRBV6-5 to TRBJ2-3; D not resolved. V lost 6 bases to trimming and J lost 2 bases, with 9 bases between them. Per germline, CDR1 MNHEY and CDR2 SVGAGI. The CDR3 covers 13 residues. The CDR3 is CASSPSHTDTQYF. The CDR3 DNA sequence: TGTGCCAGCAGCCCGAGCCACACAGATACGCAGTATTTT.

V and J are TRBV9 and TRBJ2-1, with 7 nucleotides matching TRBD2. The germline V gene encodes CDR1 SGDLS and CDR2 YYNGEE. V trimming: 3 bases; J trimming: 3 bases; junction bases outside the gene matches: 3. The CDR3 is made up of 14 amino acids. CDR3 amino acids: CASSGLADYNEQFF. CDR3 sequence (DNA): TGTGCCAGCAGCGGCCTAGCGGACTACAATGAGCAGTTCTTC. The full variable domain, its missing parts supplied by reference TRBV9 and TRBJ2-1, is DSGVTQTPKHLITATGQRVTLRCSPRSGDLSVYWYQQSLDQGLQFLIQYYNGEERAKGNILERFSAQQFPDLHSELNLSSLELGDSALYFCASSGLADYNEQFFGPGTRLTVL.

The CDR3 nucleotides are TGTGCCAGCAGCTTGACAGGGGGGACTGAAGCTTTCTTT. It specifies CASSLTGGTEAFF. This chain links TRBV5-5 with TRBJ1-1, with 8 bases identical to TRBD1. Trimming cost V 1 base and J 5 bases; bases outside gene matches: 1. The CDR3 has 13 residues. Per the germline V gene, CDR1 is SGHKS and CDR2 is YYEKEE (reference sequence).

The chain is built from TRBV7-6 and TRBJ2-7; D might be TRBD1 (6 bases). CDR1 and CDR2 from the germline V gene are SGHVS and FNYEAQ. CDR3 length equals 13 residues. V shed 5 bases and J shed 6 bases, with 14 bases lying between them. The DNA of the CDR3 is TGTGCCAGCAGCCAAACAGGGTTGGGCGAGCAGTACTTC. Protein sequence: CASSQTGLGEQYF.

The rearrangement links TRBV28 to TRBJ2-5; D remains ambiguous. The CDR3 is 12 residues long. Germline assignment: CDR1 MDHEN and CDR2 SYDVKM. V was shortened by 6 bases and J by 4 bases, with 9 bases between the two germline ends. The CDR3 region is CASSSVGETQYF. The CDR3 DNA reads TGTGCCAGCAGCTCAGTAGGAGAGACCCAGTACTTC.

The sample holds a few counts of this clone. The chain combines TRBV4-1 with TRBJ2-1; no reliable D call. The CDR3 has 16 residues. The germline gives CDR1 MGHRA, CDR2 YSYEKL. The ends were cut back, 0 bases at V and 0 bases at J, with 9 bases in the middle. The CDR3 protein is CASSQEASLSYNEQFF. CDR3 nucleotide sequence: TGCGCCAGCAGCCAAGAGGCAAGCCTCTCCTACAATGAGCAGTTCTTC.

This clone was detected only once. The rearrangement uses TRBV6-1 and TRBJ2-1; 13 nucleotides agree with TRBD2. The CDR3 loop spans 20 amino acids. Germline lookup yields CDR1 MNHNS and CDR2 SASEGT. Trimming removed 4 bases from V and 3 bases from J; junction bases left unmatched: 15. In nucleotides, the CDR3 is TGTGCCAGCAGTGGGAGGGGAGGGGAACTAGCGGGAGGGGTCTACAATGAGCAGTTCTTC. Amino acids: CASSGRGGELAGGVYNEQFF.

The chain is built from TRBV29-1 and TRBJ1-4; the D is unclear. Trimming shortened V by 4 bases and J by 5 bases, and 5 bases separated the two germline ends. The V gene's germline CDR1 is SQVTM and CDR2 ANQGSEA. The CDR3 is made up of 11 amino acids. The CDR3 bases are TGCAGCGTTGGCGGCAATGAAAAACTGTTTTTT. Its translation is CSVGGNEKLFF.

This clone has a single count. This rearrangement joins TRBV9 to TRBJ1-4; D gene ambiguous. The germline gives CDR1 SGDLS, CDR2 YYNGEE. The CDR3 totals 15 residues. Trimming took 4 bases from V and 3 from J, leaving 13 bases between them. The CDR3 is CASSTIGGSNEKLFF. CDR3 nucleotides: TGTGCCAGCAGCACAATCGGTGGGTCTAATGAAAAACTGTTTTTT.

J is TRBJ2-7 and V is TRBV4-3; D possibly corresponds to TRBD1 (6 bases). Germline CDR1 reads LGHNA; CDR2 reads YSLEER. Trimming cost V 0 bases and J 0 bases, with 15 bases left between them. CDR3 length: 17 residues. As DNA, the CDR3 is TGCGCCAGCAGCCAAGAGAGGGGCAGGGGTCTCTCCTACGAGCAGTACTTC. Residues: CASSQERGRGLSYEQYF.

This clone was observed a few times. This rearrangement joins TRBV5-1 to TRBJ2-7; D gene uncertain. The germline V and J ends were trimmed by 5 bases and 5 bases, with 8 bases remaining between them. There are 11 residues in the CDR3. The germline V gene has CDR1 SGHRS and CDR2 YFSETQ. The DNA of the CDR3 is TGCGCCAGCAGGGTTTCCAACGAGCAGTACTTC. Protein sequence: CASRVSNEQYF.

The chain uses TRBV14 and TRBJ1-1; D is possibly TRBD1 (5 bases). CDR1 and CDR2 from the germline V gene are SGHDN and FVKESK. The germline V and J ends were trimmed by 0 bases and 4 bases, with 9 bases remaining between them. The CDR3 has 14 amino acids. CDR3 sequence reads: CASSQDAGLTEAFF. CDR3 coding DNA: TGTGCCAGCAGCCAAGATGCGGGGCTCACTGAAGCTTTCTTT.

This chain connects TRBV6-1 to TRBJ2-7; 8 bases line up with TRBD1. Trimming at V came to 1 base and at J to 11 bases, leaving 7 bases not matched to a gene. This CDR3 has 13 amino acids. Germline values: CDR1 MNHNS, CDR2 SASEGT. CDR3 residues: CASSEGTGFSKYF. CDR3 coding DNA: TGTGCCAGCAGTGAAGGGACAGGGTTTAGCAAGTACTTC.

This clone was detected only a few times. V gene TRBV11-1 combines with J gene TRBJ2-7; TRBD2 agrees at 8 bases. CDR1 is SGHAT and CDR2 is FQDESV in the germline V gene (reference sequence). Germline trimming cut 0 bases from V and 6 bases from J; bases unmatched to any gene: 4. The CDR3 is made up of 14 amino acids. The chain's CDR3 is CASSLAGLVAEQYF. Written as DNA, the CDR3 is TGTGCCAGCAGCTTAGCGGGACTAGTAGCCGAGCAGTACTTC. Using reference TRBV11-1 and TRBJ2-7 for the parts outside the CDR3, the full variable domain is EAEVAQSPRYKITEKSQAVAFWCDPISGHATLYWYRQILGQGPELLVQFQDESVVDDSQLPKDRFSAERLKGVDSTLKIQPAELGDSAMYLCASSLAGLVAEQYFGPGTRLTVT.

The CDR3 sequence: CASSKRNQPQHF. CDR3 bases: TGTGCCAGCAGTAAGAGGAATCAGCCCCAGCATTTT. The rearrangement uses TRBV6-5 and TRBJ1-5, with D unresolved. Deletions cut 5 bases from V and 4 bases from J, with 6 bases between. Germline V gene sequence: CDR1 MNHEY, CDR2 SVGAGI. CDR3 length: 12 amino acids.

The chain joins TRBV28 to TRBJ2-5; 7 nucleotides agree with TRBD2. The CDR3 totals 14 residues. Germline loops: CDR1 MDHEN, CDR2 SYDVKM. After removal of 9 bases from V and 5 bases from J, the junction contained 12 bases not matched to a gene. CDR3 sequence reads: CASRRGESWETQYF. CDR3 nucleotides: TGTGCCAGTCGACGGGGGGAGTCCTGGGAGACCCAGTACTTC.

V is TRBV28 and J is TRBJ2-7; a weak D match, TRBD1 (5 bases). Germline V gives CDR1 MDHEN, CDR2 SYDVKM. This CDR3 has 14 residues. Trimming shortened V by 2 bases and J by 4 bases, and 12 bases separated the two germline ends. The DNA of the CDR3 is TGTGCCAGCAGTTTAAGGGGCCGTGCGTACGAGCAGTACTTC. This encodes CASSLRGRAYEQYF. The full variable domain, with the rest looked up from reference TRBV28 and TRBJ2-7, is DVKVTQSSRYLVKRTGEKVFLECVQDMDHENMFWYRQDPGLGLRLIYFSYDVKMKEKGDIPEGYSVSREKKERFSLILESASTNQTSMYLCASSLRGRAYEQYFGPGTRLTVT.

The chain is built from TRBV11-1 and TRBJ1-2; possibly TRBD1 for D (6 bases). The germline CDR1 and CDR2 sequences are SGHAT and FQDESV (reference sequence). The CDR3 consists of 12 residues. Trimming left V 5 bases short and J 11 bases short, with 15 bases between. DNA of the CDR3: TGTGCCAGCAGCCCCGATGCAGGGGAGTACACCTTC. Translating it yields CASSPDAGEYTF.

The chain joins TRBV9 to TRBJ1-6; D not resolved. Germline CDR1 is SGDLS and CDR2 is YYNGEE. The CDR3 is 15 residues long. The V end was cut by 6 bases, the J end by 0 bases, with 10 bases between. This chain's CDR3 is CASTPSSSYNSPLHF. DNA of the CDR3: TGTGCCAGCACCCCTAGCAGCTCCTATAATTCACCCCTCCACTTT.

The chain uses TRBV6-5 and TRBJ2-2, with TRBD1 identical over 9 bases. The CDR3 loop spans 14 amino acids. J gave up 5 bases and V 10 bases, and 8 bases lay outside the gene matches. Germline assignment: CDR1 MNHEY and CDR2 SVGAGI. CDR3 in DNA: TGTGCCACGAAAGGACAGGGGCATACCGGGGAGCTGTTTTTT. Its protein product is CATKGQGHTGELFF.

This clone was seen only once. The rearrangement uses TRBV7-2 and TRBJ1-4; 9 bases fit TRBD1. In germline, CDR1 is SGHTA, CDR2 FQGNSA. The CDR3 contains 16 residues. The ends lost 5 bases at V and 8 bases at J; junction bases unmatched: 12. CDR3 sequence reads: CASSPPVWTGDEKLFF. CDR3 sequence (DNA): TGTGCCAGCAGCCCCCCCGTGTGGACAGGGGACGAAAAACTGTTTTTT.

By frequency in the sample, this clone is medium-sized (0.01 to 0.1%). The J gene is TRBJ1-5, the V gene TRBV7-9; D gene ambiguous. This CDR3 region has 14 residues. The V and J ends lost 0 bases and 6 bases respectively, with 9 bases between them. Germline V gene lookup returns CDR1 SEHNR and CDR2 FQNEAQ (reference sequence). The DNA for the CDR3 is TGTGCCAGCAGCTTAGCAGGGTTTGGTCAGCCCCAGCATTTT. Protein sequence: CASSLAGFGQPQHF.

This clone was detected only once. The genes are TRBV27 and TRBJ2-7; D may be TRBD1 or TRBD2 (6 bases each). Per germline, CDR1 MNHEY and CDR2 SMNVEV (reference sequence). The CDR3 extends over 14 amino acids. With 7 bases removed from V and 3 bases from J, the gap between germline ends came to 16 bases. CDR3 loop: CASKGGTPLYEQYF. The CDR3 DNA reads as TGTGCCAGCAAAGGGGGGACCCCACTCTACGAGCAGTACTTC.

J is TRBJ2-7 and V is TRBV6-5; 10 bases line up with TRBD2. Trimming took 6 bases from V and 3 from J; bases not matched to a gene: 8. Germline assignment: CDR1 MNHEY and CDR2 SVGAGI. This CDR3 spans 15 amino acids. This chain's CDR3 is CASRPSGTSVYEQYF. DNA for the CDR3: TGTGCCAGCAGACCCTCCGGGACTAGCGTCTACGAGCAGTACTTC.